These 26 T cell receptor beta chains were all obtained from the same sample, sequenced in a study of neurological immune-mediated disorders. TCRdb analysed the 5' RACE reads with MiXCR anew, one entry per CDR3 protein. The repertoire consists of some 65,000 distinct CDR3 sequences, with roughly 3.7% occurring once and the leading ten covering 2.6%. The material sequenced was PBMCs. The source is a man between 50 and 59 years old with multiple sclerosis.

This clonotype came up many times. The chain links TRBV20-1 to TRBJ2-7; D is unresolved. Germline V lookup: CDR1 DFQATT, CDR2 SNEGSKA (reference sequence). The CDR3 is 13 residues long. The V end was cut by 3 bases, the J end by 3 bases, with 12 bases between. The CDR3 sequence is CSASQQIGYEQYF. The DNA of the CDR3 is TGCAGTGCTAGCCAACAGATAGGCTACGAGCAGTACTTC.

This clonotype came up many times. V and J are TRBV6-6 and TRBJ2-4; the match to TRBD2 covers 10 bases. V was pared by 5 bases and J by 0 bases, with 13 bases of the junction left unmatched. There are 19 residues in the CDR3. The germline CDR1 and CDR2 sequences are MNHNY and SVGAGI (reference sequence). The CDR3 DNA sequence: TGTGCCAGCAGTACTATGAAGCGGGGGGGAATTATAGCCAAAAACATTCAGTACTTC. Its protein is CASSTMKRGGIIAKNIQYF.

Ten or more counts support this clonotype. V and J are TRBV20-1 and TRBJ2-3; weak D call: TRBD2 (6 bases). CDR3 length: 16 amino acids. With 1 base removed from V and 2 bases from J, the gap between germline ends came to 16 bases. Germline lookup yields CDR1 DFQATT and CDR2 SNEGSKA (reference sequence). CDR3 amino acids: CSARGMRRGSTDTQYF. In DNA form, the CDR3 reads TGCAGTGCTAGAGGGATGCGGCGGGGCTCCACAGATACGCAGTATTTT.

This clonotype was observed at least ten times. The rearrangement joins TRBV5-1 to TRBJ2-1; no clear D. CDR3 size: 12 residues. From germline, CDR1 is SGHRS and CDR2 YFSETQ. Trimming left V 2 bases short and J 10 bases short, with 10 bases between. The CDR3 DNA is TGCGCCAGCAGCTTAGCCGGCAGCGAGCAGTTCTTC. Amino acid sequence: CASSLAGSEQFF.

This clonotype was seen ten or more times. This chain joins TRBV29-1 and TRBJ2-5; maybe TRBD1 (7 bases). V was pared by 1 base and J by 5 bases, with 20 bases between. Germline CDR1 reads SQVTM; CDR2 reads ANQGSEA. The CDR3 length is 16 residues. CDR3 coding DNA: TGCAGCGTTGAAGCCGCCTACGACAGGGCGGGGGAGACCCAGTACTTC. Translation gives CSVEAAYDRAGETQYF.

In this sample, this clonotype turned up many times. The chain employs TRBV5-1 and TRBJ2-3; possibly TRBD1 for D (5 bases). This CDR3 is built from 14 residues. CDR1 is SGHRS, CDR2 YFSETQ, per germline. Trimming removed 4 bases at V and 2 bases at J, with 11 bases between. The CDR3, as DNA: TGCGCCAGCAGCGTCGACAGACCCACAGATACGCAGTATTTT. Its translation: CASSVDRPTDTQYF.

This clonotype came up many times. The chain is built from TRBV5-1 and TRBJ2-3; D is ambiguous. There are 14 residues in the CDR3. Germline V gene lookup returns CDR1 SGHRS and CDR2 YFSETQ. V lost 1 base and J 3 bases, leaving 9 bases between the germline ends. The CDR3 spells CASSLSAATDTQYF. CDR3 nucleotides: TGCGCCAGCAGCTTGTCAGCTGCGACAGATACGCAGTATTTT.

This clonotype was counted at least ten times. The chain carries TRBV7-2 and TRBJ2-2; D remains unclear. The CDR3 length is 15 residues. Looked up from germline, CDR1 is SGHTA and CDR2 is FQGNSA. The V end lost 1 base, the J end lost 1 base, and 7 bases lay between the germline ends. CDR3 nucleotides: TGTGCCAGCAGCTTAGACGGGTGGAACACCGGGGAGCTGTTTTTT. It translates to CASSLDGWNTGELFF.

This clonotype has ten or more counts. V usage is TRBV29-1 and J usage is TRBJ2-1; no firm D call. With 4 bases removed from V and 0 bases from J, the gap between germline ends came to 7 bases. This CDR3 contains 13 residues. From germline, CDR1 is SQVTM and CDR2 ANQGSEA. CDR3 sequence: CSVVATSYNEQFF. The CDR3 DNA reads as TGCAGCGTTGTCGCTACCTCCTACAATGAGCAGTTCTTC.

The sample holds many counts of this clonotype. The chain uses TRBV6-6 and TRBJ2-3, with 9 bases aligning to TRBD2. V lost 6 bases and J lost 2; bases outside the gene matches: 9. Germline CDR1 MNHNY, CDR2 SVGAGI (reference sequence). This CDR3 region has 16 residues. CDR3 region: CASRPLERGATDTQYF. CDR3 in DNA: TGTGCCAGCAGACCCCTCGAGCGGGGGGCCACAGATACGCAGTATTTT.

This clonotype was observed at least ten times. The chain combines TRBV28 with TRBJ2-2, with D perhaps TRBD2 (6 bases). V lost 6 bases, J lost 0 bases, and 17 bases lay in between. The V gene's germline CDR1 is MDHEN and CDR2 SYDVKM. The CDR3 length is 17 residues. Here the CDR3 reads CASSHRPGGANTGELFF. CDR3 DNA sequence: TGTGCCAGCAGCCACCGTCCCGGGGGTGCGAACACCGGGGAGCTGTTTTTT.

This clonotype was found many times. The chain is built from TRBV7-6 and TRBJ2-1; TRBD2 is a possible D gene (6 bases). The CDR3 is 15 amino acids. Germline values: CDR1 SGHVS, CDR2 FNYEAQ. The V and J ends lost 5 bases and 5 bases respectively, with 16 bases between them. The CDR3 region has the DNA TGTGCCAGCAGCCCGGGACTTTATATTAACAATGAGCAGTTCTTC. Translating gives CASSPGLYINNEQFF.

This clonotype was counted many times. This chain links TRBV7-9 with TRBJ2-1, with 9 bases fitting TRBD2. Trimming took 4 bases from V and 7 from J; bases not matched to a gene: 17. Looked up from germline, CDR1 is SEHNR and CDR2 is FQNEAQ (reference sequence). CDR3 length equals 18 residues. CDR3 DNA: TGTGCCAGCAGCTCCCTCAGCGCGAGCGGGGGGCTCGGGAATGAGCAGTTCTTC. Translated: CASSSLSASGGLGNEQFF.

This clonotype was picked up many times. The chain is built from TRBV5-1 and TRBJ2-5; TRBD2 is a possible D gene (6 bases). Trimming stripped 5 bases from V and 2 bases from J, with 16 bases between. The CDR3 is 15 amino acids. Germline CDR1 and CDR2: SGHRS and YFSETQ. In DNA form, the CDR3 reads TGCGCCAGCAGTGACACTGCGGGGCGACAAGAGACCCAGTACTTC. Protein sequence: CASSDTAGRQETQYF.

This sequence joins TRBV19 and TRBJ1-1, with a tentative D call TRBD1 (6 bases). The V gene lost 1 base and the J gene lost 5 bases, with 11 bases spanning the gap. The CDR3 runs to 14 residues. From germline, CDR1 is LNHDA and CDR2 SQIVND (reference sequence). CDR3 sequence (DNA): TGTGCCAGTAGTATAGCGAGGGGGAGAACTGAAGCTTTCTTT. This codes for CASSIARGRTEAFF.

This clonotype was found once. CDR3 sequence reads: CASSFLAANTGELFF. For the CDR3, the DNA is TGCGCCAGCAGCTTTCTAGCGGCGAACACCGGGGAGCTGTTTTTT. This chain uses TRBV5-1 with TRBJ2-2; 7 bases are shared with TRBD2. The CDR3 runs 15 residues. V lost 2 bases to trimming and J lost 0 bases; unmatched junction nucleotides: 1. CDR1 is SGHRS and CDR2 is YFSETQ in the germline V gene.

At least ten counts were recorded for this clonotype. The rearrangement joins TRBV9 to TRBJ2-3, with a tentative D call TRBD1 (6 bases). V lost 2 bases to trimming and J lost 2 bases, with 12 bases between them. CDR1 is SGDLS, CDR2 YYNGEE, per germline. CDR3 length equals 15 residues. Here the CDR3 DNA reads TGTGCCAGCAGCGTTTCCGGGACATCCACAGATACGCAGTATTTT. Its translation: CASSVSGTSTDTQYF.

This clonotype was observed at least ten times. V is TRBV10-3 and J is TRBJ2-7; D tentatively fits TRBD1 or TRBD2 (5 bases each). CDR1 and CDR2 (germline): ENHRY, SYGVKD. CDR3 length: 16 amino acids. Trimming removed 4 bases from V and 2 bases from J, with 18 bases in between. CDR3 region: CAISVGFRDAAYEQYF. In DNA form, the CDR3 reads TGTGCCATCAGTGTTGGGTTCAGGGACGCAGCCTACGAGCAGTACTTC.

In this sample, this clonotype is large (0.1 to 1%). The V call is TRBV29-1, the J call TRBJ2-1; 10 nucleotides line up with TRBD1. J was trimmed by 4 bases and V by 6 bases; bases with no gene match: 6. The CDR3 totals 14 residues. Looked up from germline, CDR1 is SQVTM and CDR2 is ANQGSEA. The CDR3, as DNA: TGCAGCGTCTCCGGGACAGGGGTATACAATGAGCAGTTCTTC. Amino acids: CSVSGTGVYNEQFF.

This clonotype came up many times. The genes are TRBV19 and TRBJ2-7; a weak D match, TRBD2 (5 bases). Looked up from germline, CDR1 is LNHDA and CDR2 is SQIVND (reference sequence). With 4 bases removed from V and 7 bases from J, the gap between germline ends came to 17 bases. The CDR3 has 14 residues. In nucleotides, the CDR3 is TGTGCCAGTAGTACCCAAGCCGGGATGGGGGAGCAGTACTTC. It specifies CASSTQAGMGEQYF.

This clonotype occurred many times. V and J are TRBV6-2 or TRBV6-3 and TRBJ2-3; 9 positions match TRBD1. The CDR3 spans 16 residues. Germline V gene sequence: CDR1 MNHEY, CDR2 SVGEGT. J gave up 2 bases and V 5 bases, and 8 bases lay outside the gene matches. This CDR3 reads CASSRIWDRDTDTQYF. In nucleotides, the CDR3 is TGTGCCAGCAGTCGAATATGGGACAGGGACACAGATACGCAGTATTTT.

This clonotype was counted many times. The rearrangement uses TRBV10-3 and TRBJ1-1; 9 nucleotides match TRBD1. Trimming removed 10 bases from V and 3 bases from J; junction bases left unmatched: 15. The CDR3 is made up of 16 amino acids. Germline CDR1 and CDR2: ENHRY and SYGVKD. CDR3 amino acids: CATRGGTGNGDTEAFF. The CDR3 nucleotides read TGTGCCACCAGGGGGGGGACAGGGAACGGGGACACTGAAGCTTTCTTT.

This clonotype was detected many times. The chain carries TRBV5-4 and TRBJ2-7; TRBD1 is a possible D gene (6 bases). CDR1 and CDR2 (germline): SGHNT, YYREEE (reference sequence). Trimming shortened V by 1 base and J by 0 bases, and 11 bases separated the two germline ends. The CDR3 is 15 amino acids. The CDR3 DNA is TGTGCCAGCAGCTTGACAGGACAGCTCTCCTACGAGCAGTACTTC. Translation: CASSLTGQLSYEQYF.

The sample holds many counts of this clonotype. The junction differs from germline at one of its ends, possibly a read error. The V gene is TRBV7-7, the J gene TRBJ2-1; 8 bases align to TRBD2. The CDR3 length is 15 residues. CDR1 and CDR2 from the germline V gene are SSHAT and FNYEAQ (reference sequence). This CDR3 reads CASSPGGTSYNEQFF. CDR3 coding DNA: TGTGCTAGCAGCCCGGGGGGGACCTCCTACAATGAGCAGTTCTTC.

With regard to this clonotype: A read error may be the cause here, since a much bigger clone is one base away. The chain carries TRBV10-3 and TRBJ1-4; D call uncertain. From germline, CDR1 is ENHRY and CDR2 SYGVKD. The CDR3 is made up of 12 amino acids. CDR3 DNA sequence: TGTGCCATCAGTGAGTTGTCGGAGAAACTGGTTTTT. Translated, it gives CAISELSEKLVF.

The CDR3 region is CASSDRASGTDTQYF. CDR3 nucleotide sequence: TGCGCCAGCAGTGACAGGGCATCGGGCACAGATACGCAGTATTTT. The rearrangement uses TRBV10-1 and TRBJ2-3; the D gene is possibly TRBD1 (5 bases). Germline CDR1 reads WNHNN; CDR2 reads SYGVQD (reference sequence). This CDR3 spans 15 amino acids. With 3 bases removed from V and 1 base from J, the gap between germline ends came to 11 bases.